The 31 T cell receptor beta chains in this list originate from one sample, sequenced in a study of shared clonotypes between healthy human individuals. Data came from immunoSEQ multiplex PCR; TCRdb stores just in-frame clones and leaves some out. This repertoire shows roughly 2.2 million clones, 85% to 95% found once; its top ten account for 0.3% to 0.4%. Sequenced sample: naive CD4+ T cells from PBMCs. Sample subset: CD45RA+ positively selected. The receptors come from a young man in good health. Some clones in this sample may be carry-over from other donors' samples.

About this clone itself: Other DNA variants within this sample encode the same CDR3. The CDR3 DNA is TGTGCCAGCAGCTTAACTAACACCTACGAGCAGTACTTC. Its translation: CASSLTNTYEQYF. The chain employs TRBV7-3 and TRBJ2-7, with no clear D. The CDR3 extends over 13 amino acids. The ends were cut back, 0 bases at V and 2 bases at J, with 5 bases in the middle. Germline CDR1 reads SGHTA; CDR2 reads FQGTGA.

This clone was recorded only once. The rearrangement joins TRBV5-1 to TRBJ2-3; the D call may be TRBD1 or TRBD2 (5 bases each). The CDR3 extends over 16 amino acids. The germline V gene has CDR1 SGHRS and CDR2 YFSETQ. Deletions cut 2 bases from V and 2 bases from J, with 15 bases between. The CDR3 region has the DNA TGCGCCAGCAGCTTTACCGGGGCAGGGCCCACAGATACGCAGTATTTT. Residues: CASSFTGAGPTDTQYF.

The count of this clone is one. The rearrangement joins TRBV12-2 to TRBJ2-7; TRBD2 is taken as the D call from the table, unchecked against the DNA. TRBV12-2 is described as a pseudogene. This CDR3 is built from 18 residues. The CDR3 here is CASRLAAPGTSGNYEQYF. CDR3 DNA: TGTGCAAGTCGCTTAGCGGCCCCCGGGACTAGCGGGAACTACGAGCAGTACTTC.

Notes on this clone: At one of its ends the junction is not consistent with the germline gene, which may arise from a read error. The chain uses TRBV5-6 and TRBJ1-1; D call uncertain. This CDR3 spans 13 amino acids. Germline V gene sequence: CDR1 SGHDT, CDR2 YYEEEE. CDR3 coding DNA: TGTGCCAGCAGCTTGAAGGGTGGGGAACTGACGCTTTTT. It yields the protein CASSLKGGELTLF.

The V and J genes are TRBV6-1 and TRBJ2-1; no clear D. Germline loops: CDR1 MNHNS, CDR2 SASEGT. Trimming left V 4 bases short and J 2 bases short, with 12 bases between. The CDR3 has 15 residues. CDR3 protein: CASSATEIAYNEQFF. The CDR3 nucleotides read TGTGCCAGCAGTGCAACAGAAATCGCCTACAATGAGCAGTTCTTC.

The chain joins TRBV6-5 to TRBJ2-7, with TRBD1 as a possible D gene (7 bases). Germline V gene lookup returns CDR1 MNHEY and CDR2 SVGAGI. The CDR3 has 14 amino acids. V lost 6 bases, J lost 3 bases, and 15 bases lay in between. CDR3 in DNA: TGTGCCAGCAGGGGGGGCCGACAGGGCTACGAGCAGTACTTC. This gives the protein CASRGGRQGYEQYF.

This clone was observed a handful of times. This chain uses TRBV28 with TRBJ2-7, with D tentatively TRBD1 (5 bases). The CDR3 is made up of 12 amino acids. The germline V gene encodes CDR1 MDHEN and CDR2 SYDVKM. The CDR3 loop is CQTQDNTYEQYF. In DNA, the CDR3 is TGTCAAACCCAGGACAACACCTACGAGCAGTACTTC.

The J gene is TRBJ1-1, the V gene TRBV27; D call uncertain. The CDR3 runs to 13 residues. CDR1 is MNHEY and CDR2 is SMNVEV in the germline V gene (reference sequence). Trimming took 6 bases from V and 4 from J, leaving 12 bases between them. The chain's CDR3 is CASRWGRGTEAFF. The DNA for the CDR3 is TGTGCCAGCAGGTGGGGTCGGGGCACTGAAGCTTTCTTT.

In its sample, this clone was seen once. The chain recombines TRBV5-6 with TRBJ2-1; TRBD2 matches at 7 bases. Germline CDR1 and CDR2: SGHDT and YYEEEE. CDR3 length: 15 amino acids. Germline trimming cut 0 bases from V and 8 bases from J; bases unmatched to any gene: 8. The CDR3 coding sequence is TGTGCCAGCAGCTTGGTCGGGAGGACCCTCGATGAGCAGTTCTTC. This encodes CASSLVGRTLDEQFF.

The rearrangement joins TRBV6-1 to TRBJ2-2; 7 nucleotides align to TRBD1. The CDR3 has 15 amino acids. Trimming removed 5 bases from V and 5 bases from J; junction bases left unmatched: 8. In germline, CDR1 is MNHNS, CDR2 SASEGT. The CDR3, as DNA: TGTGCCAGCAGTACCCGACAGGGCGGTACCGGGGAGCTGTTTTTT. It encodes CASSTRQGGTGELFF.

The chain is built from TRBV19 and TRBJ2-3, with unresolved D. The germline V and J ends were trimmed by 1 base and 4 bases, with 9 bases remaining between them. There are 14 residues in the CDR3. Germline V lookup: CDR1 LNHDA, CDR2 SQIVND (reference sequence). CDR3 loop: CASSIVLGSDTQYF. For the CDR3, the DNA is TGTGCCAGTAGTATAGTTTTGGGATCAGATACGCAGTATTTT. Combining the CDR3 with reference TRBV19 and TRBJ2-3 gives the whole variable domain DGGITQSPKYLFRKEGQNVTLSCEQNLNHDAMYWYRQDPGQGLRLIYYSQIVNDFQKGDIAEGYSVSREKKESFPLTVTSAQKNPTAFYLCASSIVLGSDTQYFGPGTRLTVL.

The chain employs TRBV5-4 and TRBJ2-2, with D possibly being TRBD2 (5 bases). Germline V gene lookup returns CDR1 SGHNT and CDR2 YYREEE (reference sequence). The CDR3 runs to 14 residues. V was shortened by 0 bases and J by 7 bases, with 10 bases between the two germline ends. The CDR3 DNA reads as TGTGCCAGCAGCTTGGTAATGAGCGGCGGGGAGCTGTTTTTT. Translation: CASSLVMSGGELFF.

The V and J genes are TRBV5-1 and TRBJ2-5, with TRBD2 as a possible D gene (5 bases). V lost 4 bases and J lost 5, with 18 bases in between. CDR3 length: 15 residues. Germline CDR1 reads SGHRS; CDR2 reads YFSETQ. CDR3 residues: CASSPGLSLGETQYF. The CDR3 bases are TGCGCCAGCAGCCCCGGACTCTCCTTAGGGGAGACCCAGTACTTC.

This rearrangement joins TRBV6-5 to TRBJ1-5; D is unclear. The length of the CDR3 is 14 residues. CDR1 is MNHEY, CDR2 SVGAGI, per germline. The germline V and J ends were trimmed by 6 bases and 5 bases, with 14 bases remaining between them. CDR3 DNA sequence: TGTGCCAGCAGGCCTCGGGGTAGGGATCAGCCCCAGCATTTT. Its protein product is CASRPRGRDQPQHF.

The chain is built from TRBV6-1 and TRBJ2-7; D is perhaps TRBD1 (6 bases). Trimming took 6 bases from V and 4 from J, leaving 19 bases between them. CDR1 is MNHNS, CDR2 SASEGT, per germline. CDR3 length: 15 residues. In DNA form, the CDR3 reads TGTGCCAGCAGCGCAGACAGGACGGGGCCTTACGAGCAGTACTTC. Translation: CASSADRTGPYEQYF.

The rearrangement uses TRBV29-1 and TRBJ1-2; 8 bases are a match to TRBD1. There are 12 residues in the CDR3. The germline CDR1 and CDR2 sequences are SQVTM and ANQGSEA. The V segment lost 8 bases and the J segment 5 bases; nucleotides outside the gene matches: 7. The CDR3 nucleotides are TGCAGCATCTCAGGGGGCGGATATGGCTACACCTTC. Its translation is CSISGGGYGYTF.

This clone has just one count. The CDR3 reads CASSLEGTEAFF. The CDR3, as DNA: TGTGCCAGTAGCCTAGAGGGGACTGAAGCTTTCTTT. The rearrangement uses TRBV19 and TRBJ1-1, with D possibly being TRBD1 (5 bases). Germline V gene sequence: CDR1 LNHDA, CDR2 SQIVND (reference sequence). This CDR3 comprises 12 residues. The ends were cut back, 6 bases at V and 5 bases at J, with 10 bases in the middle.

V usage is TRBV27 and J usage is TRBJ1-2; weak D call: TRBD1 (5 bases). Trimming took off 4 bases at V and 8 bases at J, with 11 bases between the two ends. Germline CDR1 is MNHEY and CDR2 is SMNVEV (reference sequence). This CDR3 is 12 amino acids long. The CDR3 coding sequence is TGTGCCAGCAGTTCTCCAGGGACGGGCTACACCTTC. Residues: CASSSPGTGYTF.

This clone was counted a single time. The chain links TRBV27 to TRBJ2-2; D remains ambiguous. Trimming took off 5 bases at V and 0 bases at J, with 10 bases between the two ends. CDR1 MNHEY and CDR2 SMNVEV come from the germline V gene (reference sequence). The CDR3 consists of 15 residues. CDR3 protein: CASSQAYANTGELFF. The CDR3 DNA reads as TGTGCCAGCAGTCAGGCTTACGCGAACACCGGGGAGCTGTTTTTT.

The chain is built from TRBV5-1 and TRBJ1-3; D remains ambiguous. Trimming pared 0 bases from V and 3 bases from J, leaving 13 bases between. Per the germline V gene, CDR1 is SGHRS and CDR2 is YFSETQ. CDR3 size: 16 residues. CDR3 sequence: CASSLGQAMSGNTIYF. CDR3 in DNA: TGCGCCAGCAGCTTGGGTCAGGCCATGAGTGGAAACACCATATATTTT.

As to this clone: The identical CDR3 is also encoded by other nucleotide sequences in the sample. The V and J genes are TRBV6-1 and TRBJ1-1, with D maybe TRBD1 (6 bases). The CDR3 has 13 residues. Trimming stripped 2 bases from V and 4 bases from J, with 8 bases between. Germline V gene data show CDR1 as MNHNS and CDR2 as SASEGT. DNA for the CDR3: TGTGCCAGCAGTGAAAGGGGGGGCACTGAAGCTTTCTTT. It codes for CASSERGGTEAFF.

As for this clone: Additional DNA sequences in this sample encode the identical CDR3. This chain joins TRBV5-1 and TRBJ1-3, with a tentative D call TRBD1 (5 bases). There are 14 residues in the CDR3. Between the trimmed V and J ends, which lost 3 bases and 0 bases, there was a span of 7 bases. Per the germline V gene, CDR1 is SGHRS and CDR2 is YFSETQ. This chain's CDR3 is CASSSDSSGNTIYF. Written as DNA, the CDR3 is TGCGCCAGCAGCTCAGACAGCTCTGGAAACACCATATATTTT.

This chain connects TRBV10-2 to TRBJ2-1; TRBD1 matches at 7 bases. V shed 2 bases, J shed 7 bases, and the junction held 8 bases outside the gene matches. The CDR3 length is 15 residues. Germline V gene lookup returns CDR1 WSHSY and CDR2 SAAADI. The CDR3 reads CASSEDRAYQNEQFF. The CDR3 DNA follows: TGCGCCAGCAGTGAGGACAGGGCCTACCAAAATGAGCAGTTCTTC.

The rearrangement joins TRBV4-1 to TRBJ2-5; D is unclear. The CDR3 runs to 17 residues. Germline values: CDR1 MGHRA, CDR2 YSYEKL. The ends were cut back, 2 bases at V and 0 bases at J, with 16 bases in the middle. This CDR3 reads CASSQPLGRLNQETQYF. The DNA for the CDR3 is TGCGCCAGCAGCCAACCTCTCGGGCGCCTCAACCAAGAGACCCAGTACTTC.

The CDR3 reads CASSVEAPPTGKLFF. The CDR3 DNA sequence: TGTGCCAGCAGCGTAGAGGCTCCCCCTACTGGAAAACTGTTTTTT. The chain recombines TRBV9 with TRBJ1-4; D gene unclear. The germline V gene encodes CDR1 SGDLS and CDR2 YYNGEE. There are 15 residues in the CDR3. V was shortened by 0 bases and J by 10 bases, with 16 bases between the two germline ends.

V is TRBV5-4 and J is TRBJ2-4, with a tentative D call TRBD1 (5 bases). Between the trimmed V and J ends, which lost 9 bases and 3 bases, there was a span of 13 bases. Germline V gene lookup returns CDR1 SGHNT and CDR2 YYREEE (reference sequence). This CDR3 spans 13 amino acids. The CDR3 spells CATSQVNKNIQYF. CDR3 bases: TGTGCCACATCACAGGTTAACAAAAACATTCAGTACTTC.

The rearrangement uses TRBV7-2 and TRBJ2-1; 9 bases fit TRBD2. Per the germline V gene, CDR1 is SGHTA and CDR2 is FQGNSA. The CDR3 is 16 residues long. Trimming at V came to 6 bases and at J to 1 base, leaving 7 bases not matched to a gene. CDR3 region: CASSSSLAGSYNEQFF. The CDR3 nucleotides read TGTGCCAGCAGTTCCAGCCTAGCGGGGTCCTACAATGAGCAGTTCTTC.

V gene TRBV27 combines with J gene TRBJ2-7; TRBD1 agrees at 8 bases. CDR3 length: 15 amino acids. V shed 3 bases, J shed 1 base, and the junction held 5 bases outside the gene matches. CDR1 MNHEY and CDR2 SMNVEV come from the germline V gene (reference sequence). DNA for the CDR3: TGTGCCAGCAGTTTCGGACAGGGACGATCCTACGAGCAGTACTTC. It yields the protein CASSFGQGRSYEQYF.

The rearrangement uses TRBV19 and TRBJ2-1; perhaps TRBD2 as D (6 bases). The CDR3 consists of 15 residues. Trimming shortened V by 5 bases and J by 2 bases, and 13 bases separated the two germline ends. Germline loops: CDR1 LNHDA, CDR2 SQIVND (reference sequence). CDR3: CASSGIGGTYNEQFF. DNA for the CDR3: TGTGCCAGTAGTGGGATCGGCGGGACCTACAATGAGCAGTTCTTC.

The chain carries TRBV4-2 and TRBJ2-7; unclear D gene. CDR1 is LGHNA, CDR2 YNFKEQ, per germline. This CDR3 is built from 14 residues. Trimming took 0 bases from V and 7 from J, leaving 13 bases between them. The CDR3 DNA follows: TGTGCCAGCAGCCAAGAAAGCGTTGGTAGGGAGCAGTACTTC. Protein product: CASSQESVGREQYF.

Notes on this clone: Distinct nucleotide sequences in the sample also encode this CDR3. The chain links TRBV5-1 to TRBJ1-3; D is ambiguous. V lost 0 bases to trimming and J lost 1 base, with 8 bases between them. Per germline, CDR1 SGHRS and CDR2 YFSETQ. This CDR3 region has 15 residues. For the CDR3, the DNA is TGCGCCAGCAGCTTGGACGGAAATTCTGGAAACACCATATATTTT. This encodes CASSLDGNSGNTIYF.